The entry that follows covers one TCR beta chain sequence. TCRdb's copy holds only in-frame clones and misses some; the assay was immunoSEQ multiplex PCR. The table lists about 36,000 clones, less than 90% of them singletons. Autoimmune disease history or systemic immunosuppression led to patient exclusion. The data were obtained in a study of OX40 agonist ivuxolimab in advanced cancers. The receptor comes from an adult with an advanced solid tumor such as melanoma, head and neck, liver or kidney cancer. Sequenced material: CD4+ or CD8+ T cells sorted from blood, taken in a trial of the OX40 agonist ivuxolimab.

CDR3 sequence reads: CASSFLFSGNTIYF. DNA of the CDR3: TGTGCCAGTAGCTTCTTGTTCTCTGGAAACACCATATATTTT. J is TRBJ1-3 and V is TRBV19; D gene uncertain. Trimming took off 6 bases at V and 0 bases at J, with 9 bases between the two ends. Germline CDR1 LNHDA, CDR2 SQIVND (reference sequence). The CDR3 is 14 amino acids.